Each of the 21 T cell receptor beta chains below was sequenced from the same sample in a study of monozygotic twins with inflammatory bowel disease. TCRdb processed the 5' RACE reads again and assigns one entry to each CDR3 protein, with no DNA. This sample's table reports more than 350,000 distinct CDR3 sequences. Material: blood. The receptors come from a human donor with ulcerative colitis or Crohn's disease, or a healthy co-twin of an affected twin (not recorded which).

J is TRBJ2-2 and V is TRBV5-1; TCRdb lists TRBD2, though no DNA is available to test this call. Germline CDR1 reads SGHRS; CDR2 reads YFSETQ. The CDR3 runs to 18 residues. CDR3 residues: CASSDGALGGRSTGELFF. Combining the CDR3 with reference TRBV5-1 and TRBJ2-2 gives the whole variable domain KAGVTQTPRYLIKTRGQQVTLSCSPISGHRSVSWYQQTPGQGLQFLFEYFSETQRNKGNFPGRFSGRQFSNSRSEMNVSTLELGDSALYLCASSDGALGGRSTGELFFGEGSRLTVL.

CDR3 residues: CASSLRGTGGLGDVEAFF. This chain links TRBV11-2 with TRBJ1-1; TCRdb lists TRBD1, though no DNA is available to test this call. Germline V CDR1 and CDR2: SGHAT, FQNNGV. The CDR3 extends over 18 amino acids.

This chain links TRBV12-3 or TRBV12-4 with TRBJ1-6; TCRdb's D gene call, TRBD1, goes unchecked for lack of DNA. This CDR3 comprises 15 residues. The CDR3 loop reads CASSPMDRGRSPLHF.

This chain uses TRBV5-6 with TRBJ2-1; TCRdb designates TRBD1, a call that cannot be tested without DNA. The germline V gene encodes CDR1 SGHDT and CDR2 YYEEEE. The CDR3 runs to 13 residues. Here the CDR3 reads CASSLAPGGEQFF. The complete variable domain, with remaining parts taken from reference TRBV5-6 and TRBJ2-1, reads DAGVTQSPTHLIKTRGQQVTLRCSPKSGHDTVSWYQQALGQGPQFIFQYYEEEERQRGNFPDRFSGHQFPNYSSELNVNALLLGDSALYLCASSLAPGGEQFFGPGTRLTVL.

The chain couples TRBV6-5 to TRBJ1-3. This CDR3 spans 15 amino acids. Germline CDR1 and CDR2: MNHEY and SVGAGI. CDR3 residues: CASSSSHSSGNTIYF.

The chain carries TRBV6-6 and TRBJ2-1; the D gene TCRdb calls, TRBD1, cannot be checked with no DNA. Per the germline V gene, CDR1 is MNHNY and CDR2 is SVGAGI (reference sequence). The CDR3 has 14 residues. This chain's CDR3 is CASSYGTGRDEQFF.

The chain has TRBV20-1 and TRBJ2-1; the D call of TRBD2 rests on TCRdb alone, since no DNA is present to check it. CDR1 is DFQATT, CDR2 SNEGSKA, per germline (reference sequence). This CDR3 contains 15 residues. The CDR3 is CSARGGLAGANEQFF.

The V and J genes are TRBV29-1 and TRBJ2-7; the D call from TCRdb, TRBD1, cannot be confirmed without DNA. The CDR3 contains 14 residues. CDR1 and CDR2 (germline): SQVTM, ANQGSEA. The CDR3 loop reads CSVEGVGQAYEQYF.

The chain is built from TRBV6-5 and TRBJ1-2; the D call from TCRdb, TRBD1, cannot be confirmed without DNA. The CDR3 contains 13 residues. From germline, CDR1 is MNHEY and CDR2 SVGAGI. This chain's CDR3 is CASSDRGHYGYTF.

The genes are TRBV6-1 and TRBJ1-1; TCRdb selects TRBD1, and the lack of DNA leaves this call unchecked. The CDR3 extends over 15 amino acids. The V gene's germline CDR1 is MNHNS and CDR2 SASEGT. The CDR3 sequence: CASSPNRQGNTEAFF.

The chain combines TRBV3-1 with TRBJ1-6; the D call of TRBD1 rests on TCRdb alone, since no DNA is present to check it. The germline V gene has CDR1 LGHDT and CDR2 YNNKEL (reference sequence). The CDR3 sequence is 14 residues long. The CDR3 reads CASSQRQGGSPLHF.

The gene calls are TRBV10-3 and TRBJ1-2. CDR3 length: 14 amino acids. The V gene's germline CDR1 is ENHRY and CDR2 SYGVKD. Here the CDR3 reads CAISEIGGSYGYTF.

The V call is TRBV9, the J call TRBJ2-7; there is no DNA to check the TCRdb D call of TRBD1. This CDR3 has 15 amino acids. The V gene's germline CDR1 is SGDLS and CDR2 YYNGEE. CDR3 loop: CASSVEGGTTYEQYF.

The chain employs TRBV7-8 and TRBJ2-7; TCRdb gives TRBD1 as the D gene, but with no DNA this cannot be confirmed. The CDR3 is made up of 13 amino acids. Germline V lookup: CDR1 SGHVS, CDR2 FQNEAQ. This CDR3 is CASSWTVNYEQYF.

The chain links TRBV6-2 or TRBV6-3 to TRBJ2-1; TCRdb outputs TRBD1, but without DNA this stays unchecked. The V gene's germline CDR1 is MNHEY and CDR2 SVGEGT. CDR3 length: 16 residues. The CDR3: CASSSRGGSSYNEQFF.

The chain is built from TRBV3-1 and TRBJ2-3; as DNA is missing, the TRBD1 call by TCRdb cannot be tested. Per the germline V gene, CDR1 is LGHDT and CDR2 is YNNKEL (reference sequence). There are 16 residues in the CDR3. The CDR3 loop is CASSHAAGKGTDTQYF.

V and J are TRBV20-1 and TRBJ2-7; the D call from TCRdb, TRBD2, cannot be confirmed without DNA. Germline V gene data show CDR1 as DFQATT and CDR2 as SNEGSKA (reference sequence). The CDR3 loop spans 13 amino acids. The CDR3 sequence is CSAPGLGEGEQYF.

The chain recombines TRBV28 with TRBJ2-5. Germline assignment: CDR1 MDHEN and CDR2 SYDVKM. CDR3 length: 12 residues. CDR3 sequence: CASSYVLETQYF.

The chain joins TRBV29-1 to TRBJ1-1; TCRdb indicates TRBD1, and absent DNA this call remains unverified. Germline V lookup: CDR1 SQVTM, CDR2 ANQGSEA. This CDR3 is 13 amino acids long. This CDR3 reads CSVDSPGLNEAFF. Using reference TRBV29-1 and TRBJ1-1 for the parts outside the CDR3, the full variable domain is SAVISQKPSRDICQRGTSLTIQCQVDSQVTMMFWYRQQPGQSLTLIATANQGSEATYESGFVIDKFPISRPNLTFSTLTVSNMSPEDSSIYLCSVDSPGLNEAFFGQGTRLTVV.

This sequence joins TRBV20-1 and TRBJ2-3; TCRdb selects TRBD1, and the lack of DNA leaves this call unchecked. Germline V gene lookup returns CDR1 DFQATT and CDR2 SNEGSKA (reference sequence). CDR3 length: 14 amino acids. The CDR3 sequence is CSVPTGASTDTQYF.

The V and J genes are TRBV2 and TRBJ2-7. Per germline, CDR1 SNHLY and CDR2 FYNNEI. The CDR3 has 13 amino acids. The CDR3 loop reads CASRDPATYEQYF.